This TCR beta chain was profiled in a study of blood T cell repertoires in COVID-19. Study information: The study drew acute and convalescent COVID-19 samples from the United States, Italy and Spain. PBMCs, B-cell-depleted T cells, or T cells were the source of the cDNA or gDNA that made up the material.

Original processing notes: Counts of nucleated cells, estimated from reference gene primer amplification, were obtained. The protocol was immunoSEQ multiplex PCR, while the TCRdb copy is restricted to in-frame clones and leaves out a portion. V and J calls and clone size come straight from that table; D and trimming were deduced from the DNA. The data show under 140,000 clones, about 70% seen once. CDR3 size: 15 residues. The ends were cut back, 5 bases at V and 1 base at J, with 9 bases in the middle. Germline V CDR1 and CDR2: MDHEN, SYDVKM. This TCR came from a woman aged 55-69 years with acute or convalescent COVID-19. The sequencing input was peripheral blood. J is TRBJ1-6 and V is TRBV28; the D is unclear. As DNA, the CDR3 is TGTGCCAGCAGTGCCGGGTGGTCCTATAATTCACCCCTCCACTTT. Its translation is CASSAGWSYNSPLHF.